This record covers a single T cell receptor beta chain. The antigen is not known. This CDR3 comprises 12 residues. The germline CDR1 and CDR2 sequences are SGHKS and YYEKEE (reference sequence). V lost 3 bases and J 8 bases, leaving 11 bases between the germline ends. This specimen comes from a study of CD8 T cells in Susac syndrome. Study-wide results and caveats: Susac-specific public clones in total CD8+ repertoires numbered some 17; in CD8+ TEMRA repertoires, they numbered five.

RNA totalling about 0.5 to 1 ug underwent reverse transcription with random hexamers. TCRdb reprocessed the immunoSEQ multiplex PCR reads via MiXCR and lists one record per CDR3 protein. The profile covers about 84,000 distinct CDR3 sequences, with roughly 95% appearing a single time and more than 0.35% taken by the ten largest. Patients with Susac syndrome showed fulfilment of recently defined diagnostic criteria for definite or probable disease. This rearrangement joins TRBV5-5 to TRBJ1-2; D unresolved. The specimen was CD8+ T cells from PBMCs. The sequence derives from a human donor with Susac syndrome. The CDR3 DNA follows: TGTGCCAGCAGCTCCCCCGTGCACGGCTACACCTTC. Translation gives CASSSPVHGYTF. Full variable domain (missing parts from reference TRBV5-5 and TRBJ1-2): DAGVTQSPTHLIKTRGQQVTLRCSPISGHKSVSWYQQVLGQGPQFIFQYYEKEERGRGNFPDRFSARQFPNYSSELNVNALLLGDSALYLCASSSPVHGYTFGSGTRLTVV.